The clone carrying this T cell receptor beta chain has only a few counts. What it binds is unknown. CDR3 length: 16 amino acids. Germline V CDR1 and CDR2: WSHSY, SAAADI. Trimming left V 2 bases short and J 0 bases short, with 10 bases between. Stated treatment: oral pan-JAK inhibitor, 5-10 mg twice daily. cDNA prepared by RNA extraction and subsequent reverse transcription served as the template for sequencing. Data came from immunoSEQ multiplex PCR; TCRdb stores just in-frame clones and leaves some out. The sample includes about 190,000 clones, 45% to 75% of them seen just once. This record comes from a study of CD8+ T cells in alopecia areata. General observations from the study: Many expanded lesional clones persisted in scalp and blood during tofacitinib treatment. Scalp clonality and expanded CD8+ clones among the top 100 fell significantly with tofacitinib. Greater clonality was observed in lesional scalp samples, especially alopecia totalis/universalis, versus normal scalp.

The receptor was isolated from a human donor with alopecia areata. The rearrangement links TRBV10-2 to TRBJ1-4, with a tentative D call TRBD1 (5 bases). The input for sequencing was CD4+ T cells sorted from blood, taken at week 4, from a patient treated with tofacitinib. CDR3 DNA sequence: TGCGCCAGCAGTGAGCAAGCAGGGACAACTAATGAAAAACTGTTTTTT. Translated: CASSEQAGTTNEKLFF.